These T cell receptor beta chains were read from a single sample in a study of blood T cell repertoires in COVID-19. The data were produced by immunoSEQ multiplex PCR, yet TCRdb's version contains in-frame clones alone and is incomplete. The repertoire includes under 150,000 clones, 85% to 90% of them detected once, and just over 5.5% sits in the top ten. Sequencing used peripheral blood. The receptors were sampled from a woman aged 60-75 years with COVID-19, enrolled during active disease. The CDR3 runs from the conserved cysteine through the conserved F or W.

j_call v_call cdr3_aa
TRBJ1-6 TRBV7-2 CASSPVGHRLHF
TRBJ2-7 TRBV7-2 CASSLGHTSYEQYF
TRBJ1-6 TRBV3-1/TRBV3-2 CASSQGLVWKAGDNSPLHF
TRBJ1-1 TRBV10-3 CAISIQTGGNTEAFF
TRBJ1-2 TRBV9 CASSVGVGRLLF
TRBJ1-5 TRBV6-5 CASSSGFNNQPQHF
TRBJ1-2 TRBV9 CASSPTGTPSYGYTF
TRBJ2-7 TRBV19 CATAREGIGSYEQYF
TRBJ1-2 TRBV18 CASSPSSGQINGYTF
TRBJ1-2 TRBV13 CASSSAEGQGAEGYTF
TRBJ1-3 TRBV9 CASSVGGSSGNTIYF
TRBJ1-6 TRBV10-1 CASSQTGVNSPLHF
TRBJ2-7 TRBV9 CASSVGPMARGEQYF
TRBJ1-1 TRBV15 CATSRVRGTEAFF
TRBJ2-5 TRBV19 CASSNRAGETQYF
TRBJ1-1 TRBV6-2/TRBV6-3 CASSSRIQGTEAFF
TRBJ2-7 TRBV9 CASSRGLAGYEQYF
TRBJ1-1 TRBV30 CAWGPGGLNTEAFF
TRBJ1-1 TRBV11-2 CASSLAENTEAFF
TRBJ1-1 TRBV19 CASREYRDTEAFF
TRBJ1-2 TRBV9 CASSVATTANYGYTF
TRBJ1-1 TRBV18 CASSPLRQGARTEAFF
TRBJ1-1 TRBV5-6 CASSRTGANTEAFF
TRBJ2-7 TRBV5-5 CASSFHIQGGYEQYF
TRBJ2-3 TRBV5-8 CASSFMGADTQYF
TRBJ1-1 TRBV29-1 CSVVGDRRDPTEAFF
TRBJ2-1 TRBV6-2/TRBV6-3 CASIPSPGLVSGNEQFF
TRBJ2-5 TRBV5-1 CASSLAGSGGFQETQYF
TRBJ2-1 TRBV2 CASSEWASGGRSYNEQFF
TRBJ2-1 TRBV6-6 CASGGLSAQSEQFF
TRBJ2-2 TRBV6-2/TRBV6-3 CASSWGPGTSVTGELFF
TRBJ1-2 TRBV24-1 CATSDTENYGYTF
TRBJ2-1 TRBV5-1 CASSLVSTSGDSYNEQFF
TRBJ1-2 TRBV4-2 CASSPPPRDSPHGYTF
TRBJ1-2 TRBV19 CATFRGIGYTF
TRBJ1-3 TRBV19 CAGDSSGNTIYF
TRBJ2-7 TRBV6-5 CASITPGYEQYF
TRBJ2-3 TRBV7-3 CASSPQGSGGSDTQYF
TRBJ1-5 TRBV5-3 CARSVGQIYSNQPQHF
TRBJ1-3 TRBV2 CASSVYGNTIYF
TRBJ2-3 TRBV5-1 CASSRLTSGGASDTQYF
TRBJ2-7 TRBV5-6 CASSGDPIAGTNYEQYF
TRBJ2-7 TRBV27 CASSFGTAPYEQYF
TRBJ1-1 TRBV27 CASSEGQGENTEAFF
TRBJ1-5 TRBV19 CASSVNREVSNQPQHF
TRBJ2-1 TRBV7-7 CASSLDLSQGVDEQFF
TRBJ2-7 TRBV2 CADRAGGEQYF
TRBJ2-4 TRBV19 CASTRGPKNIQYF
TRBJ2-1 TRBV6-5 CASSYSLYSLHNEQFF
TRBJ1-6 TRBV4-2 CASSNTGGHFHSPLHF
TRBJ2-7 TRBV6-1 CASSVNTGGASYEQYF
TRBJ1-2 TRBV25-1 CASSTGGAIYGYTF